Listed below are T cell receptor beta chains from one sample, sequenced in a study of blood T cell repertoires in COVID-19. The data were produced by immunoSEQ multiplex PCR, yet TCRdb's version contains in-frame clones alone and is incomplete. Of some 350,000 clones in the sample, approximately 86% were seen once. Material: peripheral blood. The source of these receptors is a human donor in a cohort sampled during active COVID-19. Each CDR3 is given with its conserved first and last residue. Fields, in order: J gene, V gene, CDR3 protein.

TRBJ2-7 | TRBV7-6 | CASSSLIPDRVSYPGYEQYF
TRBJ1-5 | TRBV19 | CASSIGPSGSNQPQHF
TRBJ2-4 | TRBV5-1 | CASSWSGRMGENIQYF
TRBJ2-5 | TRBV10-3 | CAISGGRRQQETQYF
TRBJ1-1 | TRBV6-5 | CASSRTGLTPEAFF
TRBJ2-1 | TRBV11-3 | CASSRGLAGDNEQFF
TRBJ2-7 | TRBV24-1 | CATSDPWRTGGAGYEQYF
TRBJ2-5 | TRBV7-2 | CASSSGLVAETQYF
TRBJ2-3 | TRBV28 | CASRSVAGGADTQYF
TRBJ2-3 | TRBV5-6 | CASSPVVSGGTSTDTQYF
TRBJ2-3 | TRBV5-1 | CASSLRTSTDTQYF
TRBJ1-1 | TRBV10-2 | CASSTTGMNTEAFF
TRBJ1-1 | TRBV27 | CASSLQGAGTEAFF
TRBJ1-4 | TRBV4-2 | CASSQDLLYSEKLFF
TRBJ1-1 | TRBV11-2 | CASVKGVVNTEAFF
TRBJ2-7 | TRBV6-5 | CASSYSRSGEQYF
TRBJ2-7 | TRBV27 | CASSLSGLGYEQYF
TRBJ2-5 | TRBV7-2 | CASSLAGAAGSLQETQYF
TRBJ2-1 | TRBV7-9 | CASSVTGIYNEQFF
TRBJ2-1 | TRBV19 | CASSIVVLDGEQFF
TRBJ2-7 | TRBV19 | CASSILGSDEQYF
TRBJ1-5 | TRBV18 | CASSPRGNQPQHF
TRBJ2-3 | TRBV7-9 | CASSTYRGEIDTQYF
TRBJ1-3 | TRBV6-5 | CASSFDSAGNTIYF
TRBJ2-5 | TRBV6-1 | CASSDTGLGETQYF
TRBJ2-1 | TRBV2 | CASSEVGVGEQFF
TRBJ1-1 | TRBV14 | CASSDRQGNTEAFF
TRBJ2-7 | TRBV19 | CASSTRTGIHYEQYF
TRBJ2-7 | TRBV20-1 | CSASMAGGSSEQYF
TRBJ2-7 | TRBV13 | CASSLGQGPSYEQYF
TRBJ2-7 | TRBV6-6 | CASSYGLAGAREQYF
TRBJ1-1 | TRBV4-2 | CASSQGGTGVKEAFF
TRBJ1-1 | TRBV6-5 | CASSFSDLPNTEAFF
TRBJ1-1 | TRBV5-1 | CASSLDWDRLLNTEAFF
TRBJ1-2 | TRBV5-1 | CASSSAIGDYGYTF
TRBJ2-2 | TRBV19 | CASRLGRSGELFF
TRBJ1-1 | TRBV9 | CASSASQGGTEAFF
TRBJ2-5 | TRBV2 | CASSPPWGEETQYF
TRBJ1-4 | TRBV3-1/TRBV3-2 | CASSQASGTGSEKLFF
TRBJ2-3 | TRBV28 | CASSLAPREIVDTQYF
TRBJ1-1 | TRBV6-1 | CASSDPRRGPMNTEAFF
TRBJ2-7 | TRBV3-1/TRBV3-2 | CASSQGQGLWYEQYF
TRBJ2-1 | TRBV15 | CATSAGLADRYNEQFF
TRBJ2-7 | TRBV5-6 | CASSDNSGSSYEQYF
TRBJ1-5 | TRBV19 | CASTPPAGRGSNQPQHF
TRBJ2-5 | TRBV4-1 | CASSQDHSDIETQYF